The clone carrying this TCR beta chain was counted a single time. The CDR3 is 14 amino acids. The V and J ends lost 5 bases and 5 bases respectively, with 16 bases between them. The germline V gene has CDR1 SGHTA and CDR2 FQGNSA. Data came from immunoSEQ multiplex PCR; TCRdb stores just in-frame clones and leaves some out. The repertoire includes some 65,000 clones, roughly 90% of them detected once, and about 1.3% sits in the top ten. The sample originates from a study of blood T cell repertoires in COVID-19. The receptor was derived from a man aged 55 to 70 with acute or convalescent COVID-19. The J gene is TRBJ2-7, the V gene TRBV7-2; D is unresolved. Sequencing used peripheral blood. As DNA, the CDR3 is TGTGCCAGCAGCCGTCAGATGAGGAGCAACGAGCAGTACTTC. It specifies CASSRQMRSNEQYF.